This T cell receptor (beta chain) was recorded in a study of CD8 T cells in ankylosing spondylitis. TCRdb redid the calling of the 5' RACE reads with MiXCR, one entry per CDR3 protein. The profile shows roughly 230,000 distinct CDR3 sequences, under 12% of them singletons. V was pared by 2 bases and J by 3 bases, with 6 bases of the junction left unmatched. Germline CDR1 and CDR2: SGHRS and YFSETQ. CDR3 size: 15 residues. Whole-study results and caveats: A TCR beta motif of fewer than ten highly homologous variants appeared characteristic of ankylosing spondylitis blood.

This clonotype was observed at least ten times. Its antigen is unknown. Sequences were obtained from blood, either unsorted or a sorted T cell fraction (not recorded which). The chain employs TRBV5-1 and TRBJ2-5, with 8 bases aligning to TRBD2. The TCR sequence derives from a male donor with ankylosing spondylitis or in good health (not recorded which). CDR3 bases: TGCGCCAGCAGCTTAAGACTAGCGCTTGAAGAGACCCAGTACTTC. Protein sequence: CASSLRLALEETQYF.